This record concerns one T cell receptor (beta chain) sequence. Its antigen remains unknown. The data were obtained in a study of vaccination and CD4 T cells after COVID-19. The study's findings and limits: Only relatively few convalescent patients were studied, and early post-infection timepoints were not analyzed.

An Oncomine TCR Beta short-read assay was used to sequence the DNA from cultured CD4+ T cells. TCRdb redid the calling of the PCR reads with MiXCR, one entry per CDR3 protein. Altogether 20,000 to 25,000 distinct CDR3 sequences are present, about 40% being singletons, with the ten largest covering 4.5% to 5%. Stated treatment: roughly 11-day PBMC culture with coronavirus spike peptide pools or control peptides (ViraFEST assay). The starting material was CD4+ T cells from blood, cultured in vitro, obtained before SARS-CoV-2 vaccination. The sequence was collected from a human donor who had recovered from COVID-19.

CDR3 sequence (DNA): TGTGCCAGCAACGCGGCCCCAGGGGAGCAGTTCTTC. It translates to CASNAAPGEQFF. The chain carries TRBV28 and TRBJ2-1; tentatively, D is TRBD1 (5 bases). V was trimmed by 7 bases and J by 10 bases, leaving 14 bases between them. From germline, CDR1 is MDHEN and CDR2 SYDVKM. There are 12 residues in the CDR3.